The TCR beta chain described here comes from a study of regulatory T cells in long-lasting Graves disease. Time point given: newly diagnosed GD, antithyroid drugs for less than 3 months. RNA extracted from PBMCs served as the sequencing template. In regard to this clonotype: Mismatch with germline at one junction end may stem from a read error.

In germline, CDR1 is SGHNT, CDR2 YYREEE (reference sequence). This CDR3 contains 16 residues. CDR3 regions were amplified by Arm-PCR using iRepertoire HTBI primers to build TCR beta libraries. Each CDR3 protein is one row after TCRdb ran MiXCR on the multiplex PCR reads. The profile shows about 440,000 distinct CDR3 sequences, 15% of them singletons. These records were also assigned to another study, of T cells in Graves' hyperthyroidism and ophthalmopathy. That investigation notes: Most thyroid clonotypes that were expanded above 0.001 also turned up in blood.

The sequence was obtained from a woman aged 25-40 years with Graves disease. Sample: peripheral blood mononuclear cells (PBMCs), taken at new diagnosis, from a patient treated with antithyroid drugs. The chain couples TRBV5-4 to TRBJ2-5; a weak D match, TRBD2 (6 bases). The J call could be wrong; TRBJ2-1 is a better fit for the DNA end. The DNA for the CDR3 is TGTGCCAGCACCTACGGGACTCCTGGCGCCTACAATGGGCAGTTCTTC. This gives the protein CASTYGTPGAYNGQFF.